Below are 10 T cell receptor beta chains sequenced from a single sample in a study of shared clonotypes between healthy human individuals. Some clones are missing from TCRdb's copy, which holds only in-frame ones; the method was immunoSEQ multiplex PCR. Among around 700,000 clones listed, around 74% were seen once. Material: memory CD4+ T cells sorted from blood. Subset specified: CD45RA-negative fraction. These receptors all come from a woman between 25 and 40 years old in good health.

V gene TRBV7-6 combines with J gene TRBJ2-1; D is possibly TRBD1 (5 bases). V was pared by 4 bases and J by 7 bases, with 5 bases between. There are 11 residues in the CDR3. Germline CDR1 is SGHVS and CDR2 is FNYEAQ. DNA for the CDR3: TGTGCCAGCAGCTCAGGGAATGAGCAGTTCTTC. This gives the protein CASSSGNEQFF.

This clone was seen only a few times. This CDR3 is also generated by other DNA sequences in the sample. The chain couples TRBV19 to TRBJ2-7; D possibly corresponds to TRBD1 (7 bases). Germline V gene lookup returns CDR1 LNHDA and CDR2 SQIVND (reference sequence). The CDR3 is 14 residues long. V was trimmed by 3 bases and J by 2 bases, leaving 11 bases between them. The CDR3: CASSIAGGPYEQYF. DNA for the CDR3: TGTGCCAGTAGTATTGCAGGGGGGCCCTACGAGCAGTACTTC.

This chain connects TRBV10-3 to TRBJ2-7; 8 nucleotides align to TRBD1. CDR1 is ENHRY, CDR2 SYGVKD, per germline. This CDR3 is built from 14 residues. Germline trimming cut 5 bases from V and 3 bases from J; bases unmatched to any gene: 6. CDR3 protein: CAISSGQGSYEQYF. The CDR3 DNA is TGTGCCATCAGTAGCGGACAGGGTAGCTACGAGCAGTACTTC.

The V and J genes are TRBV9 and TRBJ2-6; 7 positions match TRBD2. CDR1 SGDLS and CDR2 YYNGEE come from the germline V gene. V lost 3 bases and J lost 2; bases outside the gene matches: 11. This CDR3 spans 18 amino acids. Here the CDR3 reads CASSGREDRGPGANVLTF. CDR3 bases: TGTGCCAGCAGCGGCCGGGAGGACCGAGGCCCTGGGGCCAACGTCCTGACTTTC.

The chain has TRBV4-1 and TRBJ2-3; 9 bases match TRBD2. The germline gives CDR1 MGHRA, CDR2 YSYEKL. The CDR3 spans 20 residues. Trimming at V came to 3 bases and at J to 0 bases, leaving 16 bases not matched to a gene. DNA of the CDR3: TGCGCCAGCAGCCACCCCTCGGTAGGGAGAAGCGGGAGGAGCACAGATACGCAGTATTTT. Translating it yields CASSHPSVGRSGRSTDTQYF.

This clone was observed a few times. This rearrangement joins TRBV7-9 to TRBJ2-5, with 8 bases lining up with TRBD2. The germline V gene has CDR1 SEHNR and CDR2 FQNEAQ (reference sequence). The CDR3 loop spans 15 amino acids. V dropped 4 bases and J dropped 2; count of bases not matched to a gene: 6. Here the CDR3 DNA reads TGTGCCAGCAGCTATGGACTAGCCGATCAAGAGACCCAGTACTTC. Amino acid sequence: CASSYGLADQETQYF.

The V call is TRBV5-5, the J call TRBJ2-2, with TRBD2 identical over 8 bases. CDR3 length equals 16 residues. Germline V gene data show CDR1 as SGHKS and CDR2 as YYEKEE (reference sequence). V lost 6 bases, J lost 3 bases, and 10 bases stayed unmatched. The CDR3: CASTLSGSSDTGELFF. In DNA form, the CDR3 reads TGTGCCAGCACCCTGAGCGGGAGCTCGGACACCGGGGAGCTGTTTTTT. The full variable domain, with the rest looked up from reference TRBV5-5 and TRBJ2-2, is DAGVTQSPTHLIKTRGQQVTLRCSPISGHKSVSWYQQVLGQGPQFIFQYYEKEERGRGNFPDRFSARQFPNYSSELNVNALLLGDSALYLCASTLSGSSDTGELFFGEGSRLTVL.

The chain is built from TRBV30 and TRBJ2-1; D is undetermined. There are 16 residues in the CDR3. V lost 2 bases to trimming and J lost 2 bases, with 16 bases between them. CDR1 is GTSNPN and CDR2 is SVGIG in the germline V gene (reference sequence). Written as DNA, the CDR3 is TGTGCCTGGAGTCCCCCATTAGTCCGCCCCTACAATGAGCAGTTCTTC. Translating it yields CAWSPPLVRPYNEQFF.

This sequence joins TRBV30 and TRBJ2-3; possible D gene TRBD1, 6 bases. The CDR3 is 15 amino acids. V shed 3 bases and J shed 9 bases, with 22 bases lying between them. In germline, CDR1 is GTSNPN, CDR2 SVGIG (reference sequence). Here the CDR3 DNA reads TGTGCCTGGAGCTACCAGGGACACCCGTCTCAAACGCAGTATTTT. Encoded protein: CAWSYQGHPSQTQYF. Combining the CDR3 with reference TRBV30 and TRBJ2-3 gives the whole variable domain SQTIHQWPATLVQPVGSPLSLECTVEGTSNPNLYWYRQAAGRGLQLLFYSVGIGQISSEVPQNLSASRPQDRQFILSSKKLLLSDSGFYLCAWSYQGHPSQTQYFGPGTRLTVL.

CDR3 nucleotides: TGTGCCAGCAGCTTAAAGGCGGGTGAGCCTTACGAGCAGTACTTC. This codes for CASSLKAGEPYEQYF. This chain uses TRBV11-2 with TRBJ2-7; D is possibly TRBD2 (5 bases). Germline loops: CDR1 SGHAT, CDR2 FQNNGV. Trimming removed 2 bases at V and 4 bases at J, with 15 bases between. The CDR3 covers 15 residues.